The source of this T cell receptor (beta chain) is a study of blood T cell repertoires in COVID-19 (dated by TCRdb to about 2020). Broadly, across the study: The collaborator samples originated in the United States, Italy and Spain and spanned the acute and convalescent phases of COVID-19. A freely available public database, intended as a resource for researchers studying the immune response to SARS-CoV-2, is where the repertoires were released. The material from the prospective study consisted of cDNA or gDNA derived from T cells, B-cell-depleted T cells, or PBMCs. Subjects who had been exposed to COVID-19, were actively infected with it, or had recovered from it provided the deeply sampled blood TCRbeta repertoires that made up the dataset. Samples were obtained from the ongoing ImmuneRACE study (first 160 participants) and from over a thousand subjects provided by 6 global collaborators. HLA class I and class II types, where available, came from metadata supplied by the sample provider rather than from assay-based typing. Sample metadata almost always included a de-identified subject ID, COVID-19 status, age in years and sex.

TCRbeta CDR3 regions were amplified from genomic DNA using the immunoSEQ Assay, a bias-controlled multiplex PCR. As for the authors' bioinformatics: The number of nucleated cells in each sample was estimated by amplification of reference gene primers within the assay. To quantify the absolute abundance of each unique TCRbeta CDR3 rearrangement, sequence reads were collapsed and filtered. For each sample, productive Simpson clonality was calculated by taking the square root of Simpson's diversity index across productive rearrangements. TCRdb took over this immuneACCESS table, retaining in-frame rearrangements with V and J assigned. Such tables are incomplete; in checked studies, under half of the missing clones stem from an unresolved V gene, and the remainder is unexplained. The V and J calls and clone size are taken from that table; D and trimming were inferred from the DNA. This sample gives almost 250,000 clones in total; about 87% of them show up just once. About 1.6% of the sample comes from the top ten.

Trimming takes 10 bases from V and 3 bases from J, and the germline ends sit 24 bases apart. The germline V gene gives CDR1 as SNHLY and CDR2 as FYNNEI. The CDR3 runs 16 amino acids, cysteine and phenylalanine included. Solely the CDR3 DNA is kept, with 48 bases framed from the first base. Participants in the prospective study were aged 18 to 89 years, lived in some 24 United States geographic areas, and enrolled through a virtual design. To assign participants to cohorts, the prospective study relied on clinical history that participants themselves reported in a screening survey and a study questionnaire. Recovered participants in ImmuneRACE Cohort 3 were defined by two consecutive negative NP/OP PCR tests, clearance by a healthcare professional, or resolution of symptoms. In the prospective study, whole blood, serum and a nasopharyngeal or oropharyngeal swab were collected from each participant by mobile phlebotomists. Additional blood draws and questionnaires over a roughly two-month period could optionally be provided by prospective study participants. Blood samples from the prospective study were shipped frozen or at room temperature prior to DNA extraction.

Points on this clone: It lacks a known antigen. No base-level quality is on record; no much larger clone is a single base apart.

Overall study outcomes, separate from this receptor: Clinical and demographic metadata were provided uncurated, with the amount varying by source and participant.

The sequencing sample was made of PBMCs or T cells enriched from blood (not recorded which). The clonotype originates from a woman in her 50s who had recovered from COVID-19. This sequence uses TRBV2 and TRBJ1-2; a weak D assignment points to TRBD1 (6 bases agree). The nucleotide sequence is given as TGTGCCATCACCCCAGGGGAGGGTAAAGGTGACTATGGCTACACCTTC. This translates into CAITPGEGKGDYGYTF.